This T cell receptor (beta chain) was documented in a study of early T cells in non-severe SARS-CoV-2 infection. Background on the study: Unsorted whole blood bulk RNA was sequenced, with unpaired chains. Study-wide results and limits: The matching step, a VDJdb search, favored anti-spike CD8 responses and missed private and CD4 specificities.

The TCR library protocol attached unique molecular identifiers to the individual cDNA molecules. TCRdb passed the 5' RACE reads through MiXCR, listing each CDR3 protein once. Among over 70,000 distinct CDR3 sequences listed, approximately 15% were seen once. Germline assignment: CDR1 MDHEN and CDR2 SYDVKM. Germline trimming cut 8 bases from V and 4 bases from J; bases unmatched to any gene: 7. The length of the CDR3 is 14 residues. On this clonotype: What it recognizes is unknown.

The gene calls are TRBV28 and TRBJ2-3, with 9 bases lining up with TRBD1. This sample comprised whole blood, obtained at baseline. The TCR comes from an adult who was a healthcare worker with PCR-confirmed SARS-CoV-2 infection or an uninfected control (not recorded which). This CDR3 reads CASAGTGIADTQYF. DNA for the CDR3: TGTGCCAGCGCCGGGACAGGGATCGCAGATACGCAGTATTTT. Complete variable domain (other parts from reference TRBV28 and TRBJ2-3): DVKVTQSSRYLVKRTGEKVFLECVQDMDHENMFWYRQDPGLGLRLIYFSYDVKMKEKGDIPEGYSVSREKKERFSLILESASTNQTSMYLCASAGTGIADTQYFGPGTRLTVL.